One and the same sample provided the 32 T cell receptor beta chains below, sequenced in a study of cytomegalovirus exposure and HLA in healthy donors. It was with 60 Vbeta and 13 Jbeta primers that the PCR ran. Sequenced by immunoSEQ multiplex PCR; TCRdb stores in-frame clones only, minus some. The sample records around 100,000 clones, roughly 69% being singletons. Material for sequencing was PBMCs. All receptors come from a man aged 25 to 45 in good health and CMV-seropositive.

The chain combines TRBV19 with TRBJ1-1; D might be TRBD1 (5 bases). Germline CDR1 LNHDA, CDR2 SQIVND (reference sequence). V was pared by 3 bases and J by 4 bases, with 6 bases between. This CDR3 region has 12 residues. In nucleotides, the CDR3 is TGTGCCAGTAGTATTGGGGCCACTGAAGCTTTCTTT. Its translation is CASSIGATEAFF.

The chain carries TRBV5-4 and TRBJ2-1; 9 bases map to TRBD2. V shed 2 bases and J 4 bases; nucleotides not matched to a gene: 13. The CDR3 runs to 18 residues. Germline V lookup: CDR1 SGHNT, CDR2 YYREEE (reference sequence). This chain's CDR3 is CASSLSPVSSGGYNEQFF. The CDR3, as DNA: TGTGCCAGCAGCTTATCCCCTGTCTCAAGCGGGGGGTACAATGAGCAGTTCTTC.

This clone was observed a handful of times. The V gene is TRBV11-3, the J gene TRBJ2-2; D might be TRBD2 (6 bases). Trimming took 1 base from V and 9 from J, leaving 12 bases between them. Germline CDR1 and CDR2: SGHNT and YENEEA. This CDR3 contains 14 residues. CDR3 coding DNA: TGTGCCAGCAGCTTAGCAGGAGGGCCGAGGGAGCTGTTTTTT. Translating it yields CASSLAGGPRELFF.

The chain uses TRBV23-1 and TRBJ1-5; D remains unclear. TRBV23-1 is recorded as an ORF, its role being uncertain. This CDR3 is built from 12 residues. Trimming left V 8 bases short and J 4 bases short, with 9 bases between. This CDR3 is CASPFGNQPQHF. CDR3 DNA: TGCGCCAGCCCCTTCGGGAATCAGCCCCAGCATTTT.

The chain is built from TRBV10-3 and TRBJ1-1; 8 nucleotides match TRBD1. Per the germline V gene, CDR1 is ENHRY and CDR2 is SYGVKD. The CDR3 contains 15 residues. Unmatched junction bases numbered 7, after V lost 6 bases and J lost 1 base. For the CDR3, the DNA is TGTGCCATCAGGACAGGGGAGGAGGGGAACACTGAAGCTTTCTTT. Protein sequence: CAIRTGEEGNTEAFF.

This chain connects TRBV6-5 to TRBJ2-3, with D perhaps matching TRBD2 (5 bases). The germline V gene has CDR1 MNHEY and CDR2 SVGAGI. Trimming cost V 0 bases and J 6 bases, with 10 bases left between them. CDR3 length equals 14 residues. CDR3 sequence reads: CASSYSEGTDTQYF. DNA for the CDR3: TGTGCCAGCAGTTACTCCGAGGGAACGGATACGCAGTATTTT.

The chain links TRBV9 to TRBJ2-5, with 9 bases that match TRBD2. Germline values: CDR1 SGDLS, CDR2 YYNGEE. The CDR3 runs 15 residues. Losses at the gene ends were 0 bases for V and 5 bases for J; bases not matched to a gene: 5. CDR3 sequence (DNA): TGTGCCAGCAGCGTAGGGCGGGGGGGCCGCGAGACCCAGTACTTC. Translating gives CASSVGRGGRETQYF.

This chain links TRBV6-5 with TRBJ1-2; a possible D gene is TRBD1 (6 bases). Germline loops: CDR1 MNHEY, CDR2 SVGAGI. The CDR3 is 13 amino acids. The germline V and J ends were trimmed by 7 bases and 4 bases, with 13 bases remaining between them. CDR3 in amino acids: CASTTLGGYGYTF. The DNA of the CDR3 is TGTGCCAGCACGACCCTAGGGGGCTATGGCTACACCTTC.

This clone has a handful of counts. The rearrangement links TRBV10-3 to TRBJ2-2, with a possible D match to TRBD2 (6 bases). The germline V gene has CDR1 ENHRY and CDR2 SYGVKD. The CDR3 has 14 residues. Trimming pared 5 bases from V and 1 base from J, leaving 8 bases between. CDR3 sequence: CAISSSENTGELFF. Here the CDR3 DNA reads TGTGCCATCAGTTCTAGCGAGAACACCGGGGAGCTGTTTTTT.

The V call is TRBV7-3, the J call TRBJ2-1, with TRBD1 matching over 12 bases. This CDR3 spans 15 amino acids. Germline V gene data show CDR1 as SGHTA and CDR2 as FQGTGA. V was pared by 5 bases and J by 8 bases, with 7 bases of the junction left unmatched. CDR3 sequence (DNA): TGTGCCAGCAGCGTATCCGGGACAGGGGGCCATGAGCAGTTCTTC. Amino acids: CASSVSGTGGHEQFF.

J is TRBJ2-7 and V is TRBV11-3; 8 nucleotides agree with TRBD2. The ends lost 5 bases at V and 6 bases at J; junction bases unmatched: 6. CDR1 and CDR2 (germline): SGHNT, YENEEA. This CDR3 spans 13 amino acids. The CDR3 is CASSPGLATEQYF. DNA for the CDR3: TGTGCCAGCAGCCCAGGACTAGCCACCGAGCAGTACTTC.

This clone turned up a few times. This chain uses TRBV7-2 with TRBJ2-5, with D possibly TRBD2 on 5 matching bases. Germline V CDR1 and CDR2: SGHTA, FQGNSA. Trimming removed 2 bases at V and 5 bases at J, with 12 bases between. This CDR3 has 14 amino acids. The CDR3 reads CASSLKREGETQYF. The CDR3 region has the DNA TGTGCCAGCAGCTTAAAGAGGGAAGGGGAGACCCAGTACTTC.

The genes are TRBV6-6 and TRBJ2-5; TRBD1 might be the D (5 bases). Trimming took off 0 bases at V and 4 bases at J, with 9 bases between the two ends. This CDR3 has 14 amino acids. Germline V gene lookup returns CDR1 MNHNY and CDR2 SVGAGI (reference sequence). CDR3 amino acids: CASSYSGVAETQYF. CDR3 in DNA: TGTGCCAGCAGTTACTCAGGGGTGGCAGAGACCCAGTACTTC.

J is TRBJ1-1 and V is TRBV11-2; tentative D call: TRBD1 (6 bases). The CDR3 is made up of 14 amino acids. Germline CDR1 reads SGHAT; CDR2 reads FQNNGV. The V end was cut by 2 bases, the J end by 3 bases, with 10 bases between. The CDR3 loop reads CASSLYRVDTEAFF. CDR3 bases: TGTGCCAGCAGCTTATACAGGGTGGACACTGAAGCTTTCTTT.

CDR3: CASSPGTTVYEQYF. As DNA, the CDR3 is TGCGCCAGCAGCCCCGGGACAACCGTCTACGAGCAGTACTTC. V gene TRBV4-1 combines with J gene TRBJ2-7, with a possible D match to TRBD1 (6 bases). CDR1 is MGHRA and CDR2 is YSYEKL in the germline V gene. V lost 4 bases to trimming and J lost 3 bases, with 13 bases between them. This CDR3 is 14 amino acids long.

The chain employs TRBV2 and TRBJ1-3; D gene unclear. The CDR3 runs to 16 residues. CDR1 is SNHLY and CDR2 is FYNNEI in the germline V gene. With 4 bases removed from V and 0 bases from J, the gap between germline ends came to 13 bases. As DNA, the CDR3 is TGTGCCAGCAGTGGCGGATGGATCCGCTCTGGAAACACCATATATTTT. It is translated as CASSGGWIRSGNTIYF.

Points on this clone: Sequence at one end of the junction differs from germline and may be a read error. CDR3 coding DNA: TGTGCTAGCAGCGACGGGACAGGGAGGACGGAGACCCAGTACTTC. Its translation is CASSDGTGRTETQYF. V usage is TRBV7-7 and J usage is TRBJ2-5; 9 nucleotides line up with TRBD1. Germline CDR1 and CDR2: SSHAT and FNYEAQ (reference sequence). This CDR3 has 15 residues.

This clone was counted only a few times. This chain joins TRBV10-3 and TRBJ2-1; 13 bases map to TRBD2. The ends lost 5 bases at V and 5 bases at J; junction bases unmatched: 3. The CDR3 contains 15 residues. Germline V CDR1 and CDR2: ENHRY, SYGVKD. CDR3 sequence reads: CAISPGLAGDNEQFF. CDR3 coding DNA: TGTGCCATCAGTCCAGGACTAGCGGGGGACAATGAGCAGTTCTTC.

The sample holds a few counts of this clone. Written as DNA, the CDR3 is TGTGCCAGCAGTGGGGATCTCGGGGAGAGCACAGATACGCAGTATTTT. Translating it yields CASSGDLGESTDTQYF. The V and J genes are TRBV27 and TRBJ2-3, with D possibly matching TRBD2 (5 bases). V was pared by 5 bases and J by 0 bases, with 15 bases between. CDR1 MNHEY and CDR2 SMNVEV come from the germline V gene (reference sequence). This CDR3 spans 16 amino acids.

The chain couples TRBV6-1 to TRBJ2-5; perhaps TRBD2 as D (5 bases). CDR3 length: 13 amino acids. Between the trimmed V and J ends, which lost 8 bases and 0 bases, there was a span of 10 bases. Per the germline V gene, CDR1 is MNHNS and CDR2 is SASEGT. The CDR3 DNA reads TGTGCCAGCCTGAGGGAGCACCAAGAGACCCAGTACTTC. Protein product: CASLREHQETQYF.

This chain uses TRBV15 with TRBJ2-5, with D uncertain. Trimming pared 0 bases from V and 5 bases from J, leaving 7 bases between. CDR1 is LNHNV, CDR2 YYDKDF, per germline (reference sequence). This CDR3 has 13 residues. Written as DNA, the CDR3 is TGTGCCACCAGCAGAGATTCAGGCGAGACCCAGTACTTC. It yields the protein CATSRDSGETQYF.

The chain has TRBV5-1 and TRBJ2-7, with 10 bases lining up with TRBD2. Germline V CDR1 and CDR2: SGHRS, YFSETQ. V shed 6 bases and J 3 bases; nucleotides not matched to a gene: 6. The CDR3 has 14 amino acids. The CDR3 spells CASTLAGGNYEQYF. The CDR3 DNA sequence: TGCGCCAGCACCTTAGCGGGGGGAAACTACGAGCAGTACTTC. The full variable domain, completed using reference TRBV5-1 and TRBJ2-7, is KAGVTQTPRYLIKTRGQQVTLSCSPISGHRSVSWYQQTPGQGLQFLFEYFSETQRNKGNFPGRFSGRQFSNSRSEMNVSTLELGDSALYLCASTLAGGNYEQYFGPGTRLTVT.

The CDR3 is CATSRDQAGSYGYTF. The DNA for the CDR3 is TGTGCCACCAGCAGAGATCAGGCAGGTTCCTATGGCTACACCTTC. The rearrangement uses TRBV15 and TRBJ1-2; D is unclear. CDR3 size: 15 residues. Germline V gene sequence: CDR1 LNHNV, CDR2 YYDKDF (reference sequence). V lost 0 bases, J lost 4 bases, and 12 bases lay in between.

V is TRBV11-2 and J is TRBJ2-2, with D possibly TRBD1 on 6 matching bases. The V gene lost 5 bases and the J gene lost 3 bases, with 13 bases spanning the gap. Germline CDR1 and CDR2: SGHAT and FQNNGV. This CDR3 has 15 amino acids. In DNA form, the CDR3 reads TGTGCCAGCAGCCACGGTACAGGGTACACCGGGGAGCTGTTTTTT. Protein: CASSHGTGYTGELFF.

To note about this clone: The germline gene is not matched at one end of the junction; a read error may be the cause. This chain connects TRBV5-4 to TRBJ1-3; 10 bases line up with TRBD1. The CDR3 is made up of 13 amino acids. Germline CDR1 is SGHNT and CDR2 is YYREEE (reference sequence). The CDR3 is CASRLDRGDTIYF. The CDR3 DNA reads as TGTGCCAGCAGATTGGACAGGGGGGACACCATATATTTT.

This rearrangement joins TRBV30 to TRBJ1-2; a possible D gene is TRBD1 (5 bases). This CDR3 spans 13 amino acids. Germline V CDR1 and CDR2: GTSNPN, SVGIG (reference sequence). The V and J ends lost 0 bases and 2 bases respectively, with 7 bases between them. The CDR3 is CAWSVQANYGYTF. Here the CDR3 DNA reads TGTGCCTGGAGTGTACAGGCGAACTATGGCTACACCTTC. The complete variable domain, with remaining parts taken from reference TRBV30 and TRBJ1-2, reads SQTIHQWPATLVQPVGSPLSLECTVEGTSNPNLYWYRQAAGRGLQLLFYSVGIGQISSEVPQNLSASRPQDRQFILSSKKLLLSDSGFYLCAWSVQANYGYTFGSGTRLTVV.

The CDR3 region has the DNA TGTGCCAGTAGTATTGATCCGGCAGGGGGCTACGCTGAAGCTTTCTTT. Translating it yields CASSIDPAGGYAEAFF. The chain is built from TRBV19 and TRBJ1-1; 8 bases are shared with TRBD1. CDR1 LNHDA and CDR2 SQIVND come from the germline V gene (reference sequence). The trim removed 3 bases at V and 6 bases at J, leaving 12 bases unmatched. CDR3 length: 16 amino acids.

The genes are TRBV5-4 and TRBJ2-3; 14 bases align to TRBD2. CDR1 and CDR2 (germline): SGHNT, YYREEE (reference sequence). J was trimmed by 6 bases and V by 5 bases; bases with no gene match: 5. The CDR3 runs 15 residues. The CDR3 DNA reads as TGTGCCAGCAGATCCGGGACTAGCGGGGGTGATACGCAGTATTTT. Encoded protein: CASRSGTSGGDTQYF.

The J gene is TRBJ2-5, the V gene TRBV19, with 9 bases lining up with TRBD1. Trimming removed 5 bases from V and 6 bases from J; junction bases left unmatched: 7. This CDR3 has 14 residues. Germline-derived CDR1 and CDR2 are LNHDA and SQIVND (reference sequence). The CDR3 DNA is TGTGCCAGTAGTCCAGGACAGGGGAGCCAGACCCAGTACTTC. It is translated as CASSPGQGSQTQYF.

This clone was counted only a few times. This chain joins TRBV19 and TRBJ2-3; 11 nucleotides agree with TRBD2. V was pared by 6 bases and J by 5 bases, with 10 bases of the junction left unmatched. The length of the CDR3 is 16 residues. Germline V lookup: CDR1 LNHDA, CDR2 SQIVND (reference sequence). The CDR3 here is CASRTLAGVRGDTQYF. The DNA of the CDR3 is TGTGCCAGTAGAACACTAGCGGGGGTTCGGGGAGATACGCAGTATTTT.

The rearrangement uses TRBV13 and TRBJ2-7, with a possible D match to TRBD2 (5 bases). The V gene's germline CDR1 is PRHDT and CDR2 FYEKMQ (reference sequence). This CDR3 is built from 16 residues. The V end lost 4 bases, the J end lost 6 bases, and 22 bases lay between the germline ends. The CDR3 DNA reads TGTGCCAGCAGCTCCTTAGATTCCCCGAGGGTATCCGAGCAGTACTTC. Amino acids: CASSSLDSPRVSEQYF.

The rearrangement joins TRBV15 to TRBJ2-7; maybe TRBD2 (5 bases). There are 16 residues in the CDR3. Germline-derived CDR1 and CDR2 are LNHNV and YYDKDF (reference sequence). The V gene lost 3 bases and the J gene lost 3 bases, with 18 bases spanning the gap. CDR3: CATSRVVFTSGYEQYF. CDR3 bases: TGTGCCACCAGCAGGGTCGTTTTTACAAGCGGCTACGAGCAGTACTTC.